One sample yielded the 25 T cell receptor beta chains listed below, sequenced in a study of T cell responses to AZD1222 COVID-19 vaccine. Generated by immunoSEQ multiplex PCR, the TCRdb table keeps only in-frame clones and is missing some. The table records nearly 110,000 clones, about 90% of them present only once. This sample comprised peripheral blood, obtained 28 days after the second AZD1222 dose. These receptors were taken from an adult who received the AZD1222 COVID-19 vaccine.

This clone was seen once. This rearrangement joins TRBV7-2 to TRBJ2-3, with D unclear. Germline values: CDR1 SGHTA, CDR2 FQGNSA. Trimming removed 5 bases from V and 5 bases from J, with 8 bases in between. The length of the CDR3 is 12 residues. CDR3 loop: CASSEIQDTQYF. CDR3 nucleotide sequence: TGTGCCAGCAGCGAGATTCAAGATACGCAGTATTTT.

A remark on this clone: Its ends do not fully match the called genes, so a read error is possible. The V gene is TRBV4-3, the J gene TRBJ1-1; tentatively, D is TRBD1 (6 bases). Germline CDR1 is LGHNA and CDR2 is YSLEER. This CDR3 is built from 16 residues. CDR3 amino acids: CANSHRPSTGNTEAFF. The CDR3 bases are TGCGCCAACAGCCACCGCCCTTCGACAGGAAACACTGAAGCTTTCTTT.

The CDR3 sequence: CASSEGQGGLYGYTF. In DNA form, the CDR3 reads TGTGCCAGCAGTGAAGGCCAGGGAGGTTTATATGGCTACACCTTC. The chain is built from TRBV25-1 and TRBJ1-2; D might be TRBD1 (5 bases). Per the germline V gene, CDR1 is MGHDK and CDR2 is SYGVNS. CDR3 length: 15 amino acids. The germline V and J ends were trimmed by 2 bases and 5 bases, with 15 bases remaining between them.

The V call is TRBV11-2, the J call TRBJ1-2, with a weak D call TRBD1 (5 bases). CDR1 is SGHAT, CDR2 FQNNGV, per germline. CDR3 size: 17 residues. The ends were cut back, 5 bases at V and 5 bases at J, with 24 bases in the middle. CDR3 sequence reads: CASSLTVAGAGGYGYTF. The CDR3 DNA reads TGTGCCAGCAGCCTAACGGTGGCCGGGGCTGGGGGGTATGGCTACACCTTC.

This clone came up once. V and J are TRBV3-1 (or the pseudogene TRBV3-2) and TRBJ2-5; possible D gene TRBD2, 6 bases. The V end was cut by 0 bases, the J end by 5 bases, with 13 bases between. The length of the CDR3 is 15 residues. Germline CDR1 reads LGHDT; CDR2 reads YNNKEL (reference sequence). In DNA form, the CDR3 reads TGTGCCAGCAGCCAAGACACACGGGGGAGCGAGACCCAGTACTTC. Protein: CASSQDTRGSETQYF.

The V gene is TRBV7-2, the J gene TRBJ1-6; D unclear. The germline V gene encodes CDR1 SGHTA and CDR2 FQGNSA. This CDR3 contains 16 residues. V was pared by 4 bases and J by 5 bases, with 15 bases between. CDR3 in amino acids: CASSSSNSLDNSPLHF. DNA for the CDR3: TGTGCCAGCAGCTCTTCAAACAGCCTTGATAATTCACCCCTCCACTTT.

This clone showed up just once. This sequence joins TRBV14 and TRBJ1-1; D not certain. CDR1 SGHDN and CDR2 FVKESK come from the germline V gene. The CDR3 extends over 13 amino acids. With 5 bases removed from V and 0 bases from J, the gap between germline ends came to 7 bases. CDR3 protein: CASSEYMNTEAFF. The CDR3 DNA reads as TGTGCCAGCAGCGAATACATGAACACTGAAGCTTTCTTT.

This sequence joins TRBV6-5 and TRBJ1-5; TRBD1 is a possible D gene (5 bases). Germline V gene data show CDR1 as MNHEY and CDR2 as SVGAGI. The CDR3 sequence is 15 residues long. V gave up 6 bases and J gave up 0 bases, with 12 bases separating them. The CDR3 reads CASSPGAYSNQPQHF. In DNA form, the CDR3 reads TGTGCCAGCAGCCCCGGGGCTTATAGCAATCAGCCCCAGCATTTT.

The chain recombines TRBV10-3 with TRBJ1-1; TRBD1 might be the D (5 bases). Germline values: CDR1 ENHRY, CDR2 SYGVKD. V lost 3 bases to trimming and J lost 0 bases, with 8 bases between them. This CDR3 contains 14 residues. CDR3 region: CAISEGDLNTEAFF. The CDR3 region has the DNA TGTGCCATCAGTGAAGGGGACTTGAACACTGAAGCTTTCTTT.

The V gene is TRBV21-1, the J gene TRBJ1-6. TRBV21-1 is listed as a pseudogene. The CDR3 has 17 amino acids. The CDR3 nucleotides read TGTGCCAGCACCCTGGGGGGAGGGCCTCCCTTTGGGTCACCCCTCCACTTT. Its translation is CASTLGGGPPFGSPLHF.

This sequence joins TRBV19 and TRBJ1-2; possibly TRBD1 for D (5 bases). From germline, CDR1 is LNHDA and CDR2 SQIVND (reference sequence). V lost 7 bases, J lost 4 bases, and 22 bases lay in between. CDR3 length: 16 amino acids. The CDR3 region is CASIKRGGGTLYGYTF. CDR3 in DNA: TGTGCCAGTATCAAGCGCGGCGGGGGAACCCTCTATGGCTACACCTTC.

The V call is TRBV19, the J call TRBJ2-7; TRBD2 is a possible D gene (6 bases). Germline CDR1 and CDR2: LNHDA and SQIVND (reference sequence). The CDR3 is 16 amino acids. V was pared by 0 bases and J by 3 bases, with 15 bases between. CDR3 region: CASSIEGGISLYEQYF. As DNA, the CDR3 is TGTGCCAGTAGTATAGAAGGAGGGATTTCCCTCTACGAGCAGTACTTC.

This chain connects TRBV3-1 (or the pseudogene TRBV3-2) to TRBJ1-6, with D perhaps matching TRBD1 (5 bases). With 5 bases removed from V and 10 bases from J, the gap between germline ends came to 12 bases. This CDR3 is built from 13 residues. CDR1 is LGHDT, CDR2 YNNKEL, per germline (reference sequence). The CDR3 region is CASSTPGRSPLHF. CDR3 bases: TGTGCCAGCAGCACGCCGGGGCGATCACCCCTCCACTTT.

The chain employs TRBV28 and TRBJ1-2, with TRBD1 identical over 7 bases. Germline-derived CDR1 and CDR2 are MDHEN and SYDVKM. The CDR3 runs to 15 residues. Trimming took 5 bases from V and 5 from J; bases not matched to a gene: 11. Here the CDR3 DNA reads TGTGCCAGCAGTCGAAATCGACAGGGAGTTTATGGCTACACCTTC. It specifies CASSRNRQGVYGYTF.

The chain joins TRBV10-3 to TRBJ1-4, with 11 bases fitting TRBD1. V lost 2 bases to trimming and J lost 7 bases; unmatched junction nucleotides: 3. The CDR3 runs 15 residues. Germline CDR1 is ENHRY and CDR2 is SYGVKD. In DNA form, the CDR3 reads TGTGCCATCAGTGAGGGGGACAGGGGGTTTGAAAAACTGTTTTTT. This sequence encodes CAISEGDRGFEKLFF.

This chain connects TRBV28 to TRBJ2-3; TRBD1 aligns across 9 bases. Germline assignment: CDR1 MDHEN and CDR2 SYDVKM. V gave up 2 bases and J gave up 4 bases; unmatched junction bases: 10. This CDR3 comprises 17 residues. The CDR3 sequence is CASSLGPGQGIADTQYF. CDR3 nucleotides: TGTGCCAGCAGTTTAGGGCCGGGACAGGGAATTGCAGATACGCAGTATTTT. The full variable domain, in which reference TRBV28 and TRBJ2-3 provide the parts outside the CDR3, is DVKVTQSSRYLVKRTGEKVFLECVQDMDHENMFWYRQDPGLGLRLIYFSYDVKMKEKGDIPEGYSVSREKKERFSLILESASTNQTSMYLCASSLGPGQGIADTQYFGPGTRLTVL.

V usage is TRBV6-2 or TRBV6-3 and J usage is TRBJ1-2, with TRBD1 matching over 9 bases. CDR3 size: 16 residues. CDR1 MNHEY and CDR2 SVGEGT come from the germline V gene. V shed 0 bases, J shed 2 bases, and the junction held 4 bases outside the gene matches. Here the CDR3 reads CASSYSGQGLNYGYTF. Written as DNA, the CDR3 is TGTGCCAGCAGTTACTCGGGACAGGGCTTAAACTATGGCTACACCTTC.

This clone appeared a few times. The chain links TRBV4-1 to TRBJ2-5; 8 positions agree with TRBD2. Germline loops: CDR1 MGHRA, CDR2 YSYEKL. The junction had 7 bases not matched to a gene; V was cut back by 5 bases and J by 5 bases. The CDR3 totals 14 residues. CDR3 region: CASSRRTSKETQYF. The DNA for the CDR3 is TGCGCCAGCAGCAGACGGACTAGCAAGGAGACCCAGTACTTC.

This chain uses TRBV6-2 or TRBV6-3 with TRBJ1-4; a weak D match, TRBD1 (6 bases). CDR3 length: 14 residues. V shed 6 bases and J shed 6 bases, with 14 bases lying between them. In germline, CDR1 is MNHEY, CDR2 SVGEGT. The CDR3: CASSRDNADEKLFF. The CDR3, as DNA: TGTGCCAGCAGCCGGGACAATGCGGATGAAAAACTGTTTTTT.

The V and J genes are TRBV3-1 (or the pseudogene TRBV3-2) and TRBJ1-6; TRBD1 is a possible D gene (5 bases). Germline V lookup: CDR1 LGHDT, CDR2 YNNKEL (reference sequence). Trimming pared 3 bases from V and 6 bases from J, leaving 15 bases between. The length of the CDR3 is 16 residues. CDR3 protein: CASSQRQSATNSPLHF. In nucleotides, the CDR3 is TGTGCCAGCAGCCAGAGACAGTCAGCTACTAATTCACCCCTCCACTTT.

The V call is TRBV7-2, the J call TRBJ1-2, with 8 bases fitting TRBD1. This CDR3 is built from 17 residues. Trimming removed 2 bases from V and 4 bases from J; junction bases left unmatched: 12. Germline CDR1 is SGHTA and CDR2 is FQGNSA. The CDR3 DNA sequence: TGTGCCAGCAGCTTATCCTCCCCCCAACAGGGGGGCTATGGCTACACCTTC. It yields the protein CASSLSSPQQGGYGYTF. Complete variable domain (other parts from reference TRBV7-2 and TRBJ1-2): GAGVSQSPSNKVTEKGKDVELRCDPISGHTALYWYRQSLGQGLEFLIYFQGNSAPDKSGLPSDRFSAERTGGSVSTLTIQRTQQEDSAVYLCASSLSSPQQGGYGYTFGSGTRLTVV.

Here the CDR3 reads CASSPNGLNTEAFF. The CDR3 nucleotides are TGTGCCAGCAGCCCGAATGGCTTGAACACTGAAGCTTTCTTT. This chain links TRBV6-5 with TRBJ1-1, with no clear D. V gave up 6 bases and J gave up 0 bases, with 11 bases separating them. Germline CDR1 reads MNHEY; CDR2 reads SVGAGI. CDR3 length: 14 amino acids.

The genes are TRBV15 and TRBJ1-5; possibly TRBD1 for D (6 bases). The CDR3 is 19 residues long. Between the trimmed V and J ends, which lost 2 bases and 0 bases, there was a span of 20 bases. The germline V gene has CDR1 LNHNV and CDR2 YYDKDF (reference sequence). The DNA for the CDR3 is TGTGCCACCAGCAGACAGCCCGGACAGTTCCAGGGTAGCAATCAGCCCCAGCATTTT. This codes for CATSRQPGQFQGSNQPQHF.

The chain carries TRBV7-9 and TRBJ1-1, with TRBD1 identical over 8 bases. CDR1 and CDR2 from the germline V gene are SEHNR and FQNEAQ (reference sequence). Trimming cost V 4 bases and J 10 bases; bases outside gene matches: 14. The CDR3 sequence is 15 residues long. The CDR3 region has the DNA TGTGCCAGCAGCTCCACCGGGACAGGCGGAAGAGGAGCTTTCTTT. Translation: CASSSTGTGGRGAFF.

Note on this clone: Mismatch with germline at one junction end may stem from a read error. The genes are TRBV6-5 and TRBJ1-2; tentative D call: TRBD1 (6 bases). Per the germline V gene, CDR1 is MNHEY and CDR2 is SVGAGI. This CDR3 has 16 residues. CDR3 sequence (DNA): TGTGCCAGCAGCTACTCCGGACAGTTGCGGAACTATGGCTACACCTTC. Protein sequence: CASSYSGQLRNYGYTF.